This T cell receptor (beta chain) was captured in a study of OX40 agonist ivuxolimab in advanced cancers. Notes on the research overall: The costimulatory receptor OX40 (CD134) was targeted by ivuxolimab, a fully human IgG2 agonistic monoclonal antibody. Intravenous ivuxolimab was administered to patients every 2 weeks at six dose levels: 0.01, 0.1, 0.3, 1.5, 3 and 10 mg/kg. Of the roughly 51 dose-escalation patients, hepatocellular carcinoma was present in approximately 20, melanoma in around 15, renal cell carcinoma in 9 and head and neck cancer in 9. The dose-escalation cohort was 80% to 90% male with a mean age of around 62 years, ranging from roughly 20 to 80. Patients were allowed to have had prior anti-PD-1, anti-PD-L1 or anti-CTLA-4 therapy, and about 40% of the dose-escalation patients had been treated with checkpoint inhibitors. Partial responses were achieved by three dose-escalation patients, of whom one had hepatocellular carcinoma and two had cutaneous melanoma. The purpose of peripheral TCRbeta sequencing was to test whether ivuxolimab changed TCR sequence diversity and led to clonal T-cell expansion. The paper describes the monotherapy dose-escalation part (N of about 52 patients) of the phase I trial of ivuxolimab. Results the study describes overall, beyond this receptor: At doses of 0.1 to 3.0 mg/kg, clonal expansion of both CD4+ and CD8+ blood T cells was observed from baseline to week 6. Low levels of normalized T-cell clonal expansion were also shown by some nonresponding patients. In the 0.1-3.0 mg/kg groups, partial responders were among the patients with the lowest normalized peripheral clonal expansion, particularly in CD8+ T cells. After ivuxolimab, expanded clones were on average more numerous among CD8+ T cells than among CD4+ T cells. Antigen specificity was not determined for the clonally expanded peripheral T cells.

The trial excluded patients who had a history of autoimmune disease or were on systemic immunosuppression. Peripheral blood for TCR sequencing was collected from all dose cohorts at baseline, on cycle 4 day 1, and on cycle 7 day 1. The samples were taken from a phase I, first-in-human, multicenter, open-label dose-escalation trial of ivuxolimab. Adults with locally advanced or metastatic melanoma, renal cell, hepatocellular, or head and neck squamous cell carcinoma were enrolled in the trial. Before TCR sequencing, CD4+ T cells and CD8+ T cells were sorted from peripheral blood as separate populations. CDR1 SNHLY and CDR2 FYNNEI were looked up in the germline V gene. The V and J ends are trimmed by 6 bases and 7 bases, leaving 16 bases between them. The cysteine opens and the phenylalanine closes a CDR3 of 14 amino acids. This entry keeps only the CDR3 DNA: 42 bases, framed from base 1. This clone has just a few counts. The antigen this receptor binds is unknown. No much larger clone is present one base from it, and per-base qualities are unavailable.

To sequence the TCRbeta CDR3 region, genomic DNA was isolated from the sorted cells. The immunoSEQ Assay was used to sequence the TCRbeta CDR3 regions. TCRdb's version of the immuneACCESS table is confined to in-frame rearrangements and falls short of the full clone set. An unresolved V gene accounts for under half of the shortfall where checked; the remainder is of unknown origin. The sample table shows over 45,000 clones, and roughly 80% are seen once. 2.8% of the sample rests with the top ten. This clonotype was obtained from an adult with an advanced solid tumor such as melanoma, head and neck, liver or kidney cancer. Recombination linked TRBV2 to TRBJ2-1; the D gene is unclear. Sequenced here: CD4+ or CD8+ T cells sorted from blood, sampled in a trial of the OX40 agonist ivuxolimab. At the DNA level, the sequence is TGTGCCAGCAGGACCGGCGGTTTAGGGAATGAGCAGTTCTTC. This codes for CASRTGGLGNEQFF.